The 14 T cell receptor beta chains presented below share a single source sample, sequenced in a study of neurological immune-mediated disorders. In TCRdb, the 5' RACE reads were re-called with MiXCR into one record per CDR3 protein. Altogether more than 25,000 distinct CDR3 sequences are present, about 12% being singletons, with the ten largest covering approximately 6%. Sample: PBMCs. Receptor source: an older woman in good health.

This clonotype was recorded many times. The chain recombines TRBV20-1 with TRBJ1-2, with no clear D. V was pared by 0 bases and J by 2 bases, with 7 bases between. There are 13 residues in the CDR3. Germline loops: CDR1 DFQATT, CDR2 SNEGSKA (reference sequence). The CDR3 sequence is CSARDSVNYGYTF. For the CDR3, the DNA is TGCAGTGCTAGAGATTCGGTGAACTATGGCTACACCTTC.

This clonotype occurred many times. The chain couples TRBV7-2 to TRBJ1-2, with TRBD1 identical over 9 bases. V trimming: 3 bases; J trimming: 8 bases; junction bases outside the gene matches: 1. The CDR3 loop spans 12 amino acids. Per germline, CDR1 SGHTA and CDR2 FQGNSA. The CDR3 DNA reads TGTGCCAGCAGCTTGGACAGGGGCGGCTACACCTTC. It translates to CASSLDRGGYTF.

This clonotype was observed many times. The chain is built from TRBV5-1 and TRBJ2-5, with a possible D match to TRBD1 (7 bases). The germline V gene encodes CDR1 SGHRS and CDR2 YFSETQ. This CDR3 is 15 amino acids long. Trimming took 1 base from V and 4 from J, leaving 14 bases between them. The CDR3 DNA reads TGCGCCAGCAGCTTGAACAGGGGAGGCGTAGAGACCCAGTACTTC. As protein: CASSLNRGGVETQYF.

This clonotype was detected many times. This chain joins TRBV2 and TRBJ2-5; D unclear. Germline V lookup: CDR1 SNHLY, CDR2 FYNNEI. This CDR3 spans 14 amino acids. The V gene lost 2 bases and the J gene lost 0 bases, with 7 bases spanning the gap. The CDR3 loop is CASSEPRNQETQYF. CDR3 DNA: TGTGCCAGCAGTGAACCGCGGAACCAAGAGACCCAGTACTTC.

In its sample, this clonotype was seen many times. The chain combines TRBV12-3 or TRBV12-4 with TRBJ1-1; 7 bases map to TRBD1. V was clipped by 6 bases and J by 3 bases; unmatched bases: 4. This CDR3 comprises 13 residues. Written as DNA, the CDR3 is TGTGCCAGCAGCCAGGGACAGCACACTGAAGCTTTCTTT. Its translation: CASSQGQHTEAFF.

There are many counts of this clonotype. The rearrangement joins TRBV2 to TRBJ2-7; D unresolved. Germline loops: CDR1 SNHLY, CDR2 FYNNEI. Trimming pared 3 bases from V and 3 bases from J, leaving 12 bases between. The length of the CDR3 is 14 residues. CDR3 in DNA: TGTGCCAGCAGTGAGACCGGAAAGAACTACGAGCAGTACTTC. This translates into CASSETGKNYEQYF.

This clonotype came up many times. The genes are TRBV20-1 and TRBJ2-2; the match to TRBD2 covers 14 bases. The CDR3 has 14 amino acids. CDR1 and CDR2 (germline): DFQATT, SNEGSKA (reference sequence). Trimming cost V 6 bases and J 4 bases; bases outside gene matches: 1. The CDR3 protein is CSAGLAGGTGELFF. The CDR3 nucleotides read TGCAGTGCCGGACTAGCGGGGGGCACCGGGGAGCTGTTTTTT.

This clonotype appeared a few times. V usage is TRBV9 and J usage is TRBJ1-2; 8 bases agree with TRBD1. Losses at the gene ends were 4 bases for V and 2 bases for J; bases not matched to a gene: 7. CDR3 size: 15 residues. Germline V gene sequence: CDR1 SGDLS, CDR2 YYNGEE. CDR3 DNA sequence: TGTGCCAGCAGCCCTGGACAGGGCCTCAACTATGGCTACACCTTC. This translates into CASSPGQGLNYGYTF.

This clonotype showed up many times. V gene TRBV7-6 combines with J gene TRBJ1-2, with D tentatively TRBD1 (6 bases). This CDR3 has 17 amino acids. CDR1 is SGHVS and CDR2 is FNYEAQ in the germline V gene. Trimming took off 5 bases at V and 6 bases at J, with 25 bases between the two ends. The CDR3 DNA sequence: TGTGCCAGCAGCATGGCGGGGGCGGCATACGGAGATAATGGCTACACCTTC. Translated: CASSMAGAAYGDNGYTF.

This clonotype was observed many times. This chain uses TRBV20-1 with TRBJ2-3; 12 positions match TRBD2. CDR3 length equals 15 residues. V lost 1 base to trimming and J lost 6 bases; unmatched junction nucleotides: 5. CDR1 and CDR2 from the germline V gene are DFQATT and SNEGSKA (reference sequence). This CDR3 is CSARGLAGGKDTQYF. The CDR3 nucleotides read TGCAGTGCTAGAGGGCTAGCGGGGGGGAAGGATACGCAGTATTTT.

This clonotype has a count of ten or more. The chain has TRBV12-3 or TRBV12-4 and TRBJ2-1, with 11 bases that match TRBD2. After removal of 5 bases from V and 6 bases from J, the junction contained 9 bases not matched to a gene. The CDR3 is 16 amino acids. The CDR3 DNA reads as TGTGCCAGCAGTACAAGACTAGCGGGGCGTCTCAATGAGCAGTTCTTC. Its translation: CASSTRLAGRLNEQFF.

This clonotype was seen ten or more times. The V call is TRBV5-1, the J call TRBJ2-7; D is unclear. There are 14 residues in the CDR3. Trimming stripped 0 bases from V and 0 bases from J, with 7 bases between. Germline V gene lookup returns CDR1 SGHRS and CDR2 YFSETQ. In DNA form, the CDR3 reads TGCGCCAGCAGCTTGGGTGGCGGCTCCTACGAGCAGTACTTC. Translation: CASSLGGGSYEQYF.

This clonotype has ten or more counts. The rearrangement links TRBV20-1 to TRBJ1-5; D call uncertain. The CDR3 loop spans 14 amino acids. Germline V gene lookup returns CDR1 DFQATT and CDR2 SNEGSKA (reference sequence). The V end was cut by 6 bases, the J end by 2 bases, with 14 bases between. The CDR3 loop is CSAPDPAGNQPQHF. The DNA of the CDR3 is TGCAGTGCACCGGACCCTGCAGGCAATCAGCCCCAGCATTTT.

This clonotype was recorded many times. The rearrangement joins TRBV19 to TRBJ1-3; 8 bases are a match to TRBD1. V lost 7 bases to trimming and J lost 0 bases; unmatched junction nucleotides: 8. Germline CDR1 LNHDA, CDR2 SQIVND (reference sequence). The CDR3 has 16 residues. The CDR3 DNA reads TGTGCCAGTACAGGGACAGGCCTAAACTCTGGAAACACCATATATTTT. Translated: CASTGTGLNSGNTIYF.